The sequence of this TCR beta chain was determined in a study of brain T cells in children with intractable seizures. On this clone: What it binds is unknown.

Study results and limitations: Clones missing pre-surgery may reflect undersampling of that blood sample.

Germline V CDR1 and CDR2: SGDLS, YYNGEE. With V trimmed by 0 bases and J by 4 bases, 10 bases remained unmatched. The CDR3 loop spans 18 amino acids. Some clones are missing from TCRdb's copy, which holds only in-frame ones; the method was immunoSEQ multiplex PCR. The profile shows around 100,000 clones, 90% to 95% of them singletons. The source is a boy in the first two years of life with hemimegalencephaly and intractable seizures. V usage is TRBV9 and J usage is TRBJ2-3; 11 bases fit TRBD2. The sample consisted of peripheral blood, taken at surgery. For the CDR3, the DNA is TGTGCCAGCAGCGTAGTTGGTGTAGCGGGAGGGCCCGCAGATACGCAGTATTTT. Protein: CASSVVGVAGGPADTQYF. Combining the CDR3 with reference TRBV9 and TRBJ2-3 gives the whole variable domain DSGVTQTPKHLITATGQRVTLRCSPRSGDLSVYWYQQSLDQGLQFLIQYYNGEERAKGNILERFSAQQFPDLHSELNLSSLELGDSALYFCASSVVGVAGGPADTQYFGPGTRLTVL.